The clone carrying this T cell receptor beta chain came up a few times. What it binds is not known. The sample is drawn from a study of molecular identifiers for immune sequencing clone quantification. Findings and limits, study-wide: Over 99% of effector molecules, yet under 1% of naive-cell molecules, were held by clones above 20 RNA copies.

Preparation of the bulk TCR libraries relied on previously described methods and listed TCR primers. TCRdb analysed the PCR reads with MiXCR anew, one entry per CDR3 protein. The sample shows a few hundred thousand distinct CDR3 sequences, around 21% of them seen only once. CDR3 length equals 15 residues. Germline V gives CDR1 SGHRS, CDR2 YFSETQ. V was trimmed by 0 bases and J by 5 bases, leaving 15 bases between them. Sorting was used to obtain naive CD8 T cells (CD8+CD4-CCR7+CD45RA+). The chain has TRBV5-1 and TRBJ2-7, with TRBD2 as a possible D gene (6 bases). The TCR comes from a human donor in good health. Some libraries in this study had Jurkat cell RNA spiked in. Specimen: naive CD8+ T cells from blood, with Jurkat cell RNA spiked in. Subset indicated: FACS-sorted CD8+CD4-CCR7+CD45RA+ naive T cells. The CDR3 sequence is CASSLESSEVHEQYF. The CDR3 nucleotides read TGCGCCAGCAGCTTGGAGTCTAGCGAGGTCCACGAGCAGTACTTC. Together with reference TRBV5-1 and TRBJ2-7, the CDR3 gives the full variable domain: KAGVTQTPRYLIKTRGQQVTLSCSPISGHRSVSWYQQTPGQGLQFLFEYFSETQRNKGNFPGRFSGRQFSNSRSEMNVSTLELGDSALYLCASSLESSEVHEQYFGPGTRLTVT.